The next 6 T cell receptor beta chains were all read from a single sample in a study of shared clonotypes between healthy human individuals. Using immunoSEQ multiplex PCR, the repertoire was profiled, and TCRdb retains in-frame clones only, with some absent. This table holds about 300,000 clones, over 65% found once. Sequencing used memory CD4+ T cells sorted from blood. Subset described: CD45RA-negative fraction. These receptors were taken from a young man in good health.

This clone was detected only a few times. V usage is TRBV5-1 and J usage is TRBJ2-3, with D possibly TRBD1 on 6 matching bases. The CDR3 is 13 residues long. The V end lost 3 bases, the J end lost 4 bases, and 9 bases lay between the germline ends. The germline gives CDR1 SGHRS, CDR2 YFSETQ. In DNA, the CDR3 is TGCGCCAGCAGCTCCCAGGGGTCAGATACGCAGTATTTT. This gives the protein CASSSQGSDTQYF.

In this sample, this clone turned up many times. The rearrangement joins TRBV5-1 to TRBJ2-3; D may be TRBD1 (7 bases). Trimming shortened V by 6 bases and J by 0 bases, and 11 bases separated the two germline ends. This CDR3 comprises 14 residues. The germline V gene encodes CDR1 SGHRS and CDR2 YFSETQ. The CDR3 nucleotides read TGCGCCAGCAAGACAGGGACTAGCACAGATACGCAGTATTTT. Its protein product is CASKTGTSTDTQYF. The complete variable domain, with remaining parts taken from reference TRBV5-1 and TRBJ2-3, reads KAGVTQTPRYLIKTRGQQVTLSCSPISGHRSVSWYQQTPGQGLQFLFEYFSETQRNKGNFPGRFSGRQFSNSRSEMNVSTLELGDSALYLCASKTGTSTDTQYFGPGTRLTVL.

The chain recombines TRBV11-2 with TRBJ2-7; 11 positions agree with TRBD1. The germline gives CDR1 SGHAT, CDR2 FQNNGV. Trimming at V came to 4 bases and at J to 6 bases, leaving 8 bases not matched to a gene. The CDR3 is 15 residues long. The CDR3 spells CASSYAPGTGGEQYF. CDR3 DNA: TGTGCCAGCAGCTACGCCCCCGGGACAGGGGGCGAGCAGTACTTC.

This clone was counted a single time. The chain links TRBV28 to TRBJ2-1; 7 positions match TRBD1. The CDR3 loop spans 16 amino acids. The V gene's germline CDR1 is MDHEN and CDR2 SYDVKM. Trimming took 4 bases from V and 6 from J; bases not matched to a gene: 12. The CDR3 region is CASSSIYRQGSNEQFF. Written as DNA, the CDR3 is TGTGCCAGCAGTTCTATCTATCGACAGGGATCCAATGAGCAGTTCTTC.

This clone has just one count. The gene calls are TRBV5-1 and TRBJ2-3, with TRBD2 matching over 12 bases. V dropped 4 bases and J dropped 4; count of bases not matched to a gene: 4. The CDR3 is 15 residues long. Germline V gene sequence: CDR1 SGHRS, CDR2 YFSETQ. This CDR3 is CASSRTSGVADTQYF. DNA for the CDR3: TGCGCCAGCAGCCGGACTAGCGGGGTCGCAGATACGCAGTATTTT.

The CDR3 reads CASSRGGRADTQYF. The CDR3 DNA reads as TGTGCCAGTAGTAGAGGCGGGAGGGCAGATACGCAGTATTTT. The chain links TRBV19 to TRBJ2-3; TRBD2 matches at 9 bases. Germline V gene lookup returns CDR1 LNHDA and CDR2 SQIVND (reference sequence). V was pared by 4 bases and J by 4 bases, with 3 bases of the junction left unmatched. The CDR3 is 14 residues long.